The present T cell receptor (beta chain) was sequenced within a study of cytomegalovirus exposure and HLA in healthy donors. The PCR made use of 60 Vbeta and 13 Jbeta primers. Produced via immunoSEQ multiplex PCR; TCRdb's table is partial and in-frame only. The table shows 100,000 or so clones, with over 80% occurring only once. The V and J ends lost 4 bases and 2 bases respectively, with 18 bases between them. The germline V gene encodes CDR1 SGHNT and CDR2 YYREEE (reference sequence). This CDR3 has 16 residues. Points from the study as a whole: Fewer N-insertions than the roughly 670-donor mean were reportedly shown by an Asian-associated ancestry cluster in a later analysis. Sequencing probably produced one cluster of sequence variants that were highly shared.

On this clone: What it recognizes is unknown.

The chain is built from TRBV5-4 and TRBJ1-2; D perhaps matches TRBD1 (5 bases). Sequencing was performed on PBMCs. The receptor comes from a man aged 18 to 30 in good health and CMV-seronegative. The CDR3, as DNA: TGTGCCAGCAGCCCCAGGGAAGGCGGGAAAAACTATGGCTACACCTTC. Translating gives CASSPREGGKNYGYTF.